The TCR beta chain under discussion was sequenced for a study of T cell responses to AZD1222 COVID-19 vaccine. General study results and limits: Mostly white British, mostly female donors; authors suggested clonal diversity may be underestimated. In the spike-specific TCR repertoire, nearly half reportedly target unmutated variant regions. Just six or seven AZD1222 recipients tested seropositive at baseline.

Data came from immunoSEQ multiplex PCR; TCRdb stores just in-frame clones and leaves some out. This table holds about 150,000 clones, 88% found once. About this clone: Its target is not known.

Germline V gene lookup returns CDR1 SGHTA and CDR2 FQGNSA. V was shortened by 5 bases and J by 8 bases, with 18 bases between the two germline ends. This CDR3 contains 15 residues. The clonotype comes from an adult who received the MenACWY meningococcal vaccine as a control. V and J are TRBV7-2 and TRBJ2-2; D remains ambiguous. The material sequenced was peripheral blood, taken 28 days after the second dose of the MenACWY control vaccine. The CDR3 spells CASSPQVVATGELFF. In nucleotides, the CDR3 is TGTGCCAGCAGCCCCCAGGTGGTGGCGACTGGGGAGCTGTTTTTT.